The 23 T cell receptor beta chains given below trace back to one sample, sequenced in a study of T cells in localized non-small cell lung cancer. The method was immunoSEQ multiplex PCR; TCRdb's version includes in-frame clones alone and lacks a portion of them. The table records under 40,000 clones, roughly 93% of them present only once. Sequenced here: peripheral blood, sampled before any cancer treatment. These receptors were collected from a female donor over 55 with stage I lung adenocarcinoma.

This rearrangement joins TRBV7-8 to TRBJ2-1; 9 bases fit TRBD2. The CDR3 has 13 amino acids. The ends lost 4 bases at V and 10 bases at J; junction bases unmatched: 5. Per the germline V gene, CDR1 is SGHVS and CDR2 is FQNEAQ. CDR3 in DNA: TGTGCCAGCAGCTCCGGGACTAGCAGGGAGCAGTTCTTC. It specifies CASSSGTSREQFF.

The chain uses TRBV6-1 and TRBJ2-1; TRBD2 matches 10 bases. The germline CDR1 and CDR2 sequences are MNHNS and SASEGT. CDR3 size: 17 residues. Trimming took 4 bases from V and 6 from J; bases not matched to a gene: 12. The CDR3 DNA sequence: TGTGCCAGCAGTGCTTCTTTTCTAGCGGGAGAATCCAATGAGCAGTTCTTC. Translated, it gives CASSASFLAGESNEQFF.

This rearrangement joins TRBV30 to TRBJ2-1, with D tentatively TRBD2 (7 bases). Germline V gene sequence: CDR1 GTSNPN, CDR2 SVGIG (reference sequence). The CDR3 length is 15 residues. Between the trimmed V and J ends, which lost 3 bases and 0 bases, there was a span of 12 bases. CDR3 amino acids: CAWSKGGSSYNEQFF. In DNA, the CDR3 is TGTGCCTGGAGCAAGGGGGGGAGCTCCTACAATGAGCAGTTCTTC.

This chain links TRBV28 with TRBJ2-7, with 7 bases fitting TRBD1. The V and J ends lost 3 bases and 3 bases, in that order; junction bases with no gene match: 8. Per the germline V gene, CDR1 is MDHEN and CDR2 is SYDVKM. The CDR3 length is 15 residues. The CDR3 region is CASSFMGTAYYEQYF. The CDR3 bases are TGTGCCAGCAGTTTTATGGGGACAGCTTACTACGAGCAGTACTTC.

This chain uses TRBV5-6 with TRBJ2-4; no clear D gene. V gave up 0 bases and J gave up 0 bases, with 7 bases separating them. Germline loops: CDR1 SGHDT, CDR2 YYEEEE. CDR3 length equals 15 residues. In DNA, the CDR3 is TGTGCCAGCAGCTTGGACAGTTTAGCCAAAAACATTCAGTACTTC. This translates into CASSLDSLAKNIQYF.

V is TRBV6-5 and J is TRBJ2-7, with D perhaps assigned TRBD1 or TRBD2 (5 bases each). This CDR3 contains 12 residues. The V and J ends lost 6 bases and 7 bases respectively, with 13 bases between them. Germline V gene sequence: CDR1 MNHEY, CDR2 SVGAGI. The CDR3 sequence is CASSEGSGEQYV. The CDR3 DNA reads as TGTGCCAGCAGCGAGGGGTCAGGGGAGCAGTACGTC.

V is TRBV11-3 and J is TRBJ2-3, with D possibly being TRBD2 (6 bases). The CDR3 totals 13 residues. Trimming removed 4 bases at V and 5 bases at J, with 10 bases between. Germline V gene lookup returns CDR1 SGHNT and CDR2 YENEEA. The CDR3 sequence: CASSWDFGDTQYF. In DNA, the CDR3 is TGTGCCAGCAGCTGGGACTTTGGAGATACGCAGTATTTT.

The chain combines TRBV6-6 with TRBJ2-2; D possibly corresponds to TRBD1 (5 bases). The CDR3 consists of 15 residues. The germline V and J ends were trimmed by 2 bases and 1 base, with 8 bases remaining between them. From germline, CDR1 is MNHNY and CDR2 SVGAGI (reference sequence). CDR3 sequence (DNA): TGTGCCAGCAGTTACAACAGGTTGAACACCGGGGAGCTGTTTTTT. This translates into CASSYNRLNTGELFF.

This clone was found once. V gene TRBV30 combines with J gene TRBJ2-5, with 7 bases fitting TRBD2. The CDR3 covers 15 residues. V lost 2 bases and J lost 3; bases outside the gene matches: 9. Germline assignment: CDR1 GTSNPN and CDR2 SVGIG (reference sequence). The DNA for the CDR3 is TGTGCCTGGAGTCCTAGACTAGCACTTAAAGAGACCCAGTACTTC. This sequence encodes CAWSPRLALKETQYF.

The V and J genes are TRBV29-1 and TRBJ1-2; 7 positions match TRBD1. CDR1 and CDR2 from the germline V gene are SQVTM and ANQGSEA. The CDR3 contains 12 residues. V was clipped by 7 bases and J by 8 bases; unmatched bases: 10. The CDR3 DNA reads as TGCAGCGCCAGAGGGGACAGCGAGGGCTACACCTTC. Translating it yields CSARGDSEGYTF.

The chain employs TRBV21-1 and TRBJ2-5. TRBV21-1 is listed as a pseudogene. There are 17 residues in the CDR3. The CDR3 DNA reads TGTGCCAGCAGCAAACCCTGCCTGGGAGAGGGGCAAGAGACCCAGTACTTC. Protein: CASSKPCLGEGQETQYF.

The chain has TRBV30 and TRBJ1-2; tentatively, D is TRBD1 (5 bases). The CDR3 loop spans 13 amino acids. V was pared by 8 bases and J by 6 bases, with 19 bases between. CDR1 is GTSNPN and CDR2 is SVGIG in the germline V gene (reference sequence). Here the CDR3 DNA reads TGTGCCGGGCGGGGCGGGGGGGTGGATGGCTACACCTTC. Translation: CAGRGGGVDGYTF. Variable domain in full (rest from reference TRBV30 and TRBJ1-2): SQTIHQWPATLVQPVGSPLSLECTVEGTSNPNLYWYRQAAGRGLQLLFYSVGIGQISSEVPQNLSASRPQDRQFILSSKKLLLSDSGFYLCAGRGGGVDGYTFGSGTRLTVV.

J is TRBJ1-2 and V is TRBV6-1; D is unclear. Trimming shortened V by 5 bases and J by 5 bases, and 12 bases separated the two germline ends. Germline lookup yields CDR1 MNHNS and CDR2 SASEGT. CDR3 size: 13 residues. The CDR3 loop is CASSNRNPYGYTF. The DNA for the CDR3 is TGTGCCAGCAGTAATAGGAATCCTTATGGCTACACCTTC.

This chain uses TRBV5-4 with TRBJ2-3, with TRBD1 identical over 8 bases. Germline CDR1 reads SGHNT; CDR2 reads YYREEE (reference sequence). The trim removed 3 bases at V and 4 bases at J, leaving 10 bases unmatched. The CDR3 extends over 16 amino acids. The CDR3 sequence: CASSWETGVEADTQYF. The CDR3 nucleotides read TGTGCCAGCAGCTGGGAGACAGGGGTGGAGGCAGATACGCAGTATTTT.

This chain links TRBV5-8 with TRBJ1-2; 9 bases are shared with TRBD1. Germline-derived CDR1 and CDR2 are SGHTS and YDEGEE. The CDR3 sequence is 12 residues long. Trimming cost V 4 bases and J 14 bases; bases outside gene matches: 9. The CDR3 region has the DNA TGTGCCAGCAGCCGTACCGGACAGGGGACGACCTTC. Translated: CASSRTGQGTTF.

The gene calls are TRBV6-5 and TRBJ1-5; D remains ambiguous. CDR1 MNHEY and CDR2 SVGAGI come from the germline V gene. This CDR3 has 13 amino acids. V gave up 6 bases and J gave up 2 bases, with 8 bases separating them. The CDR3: CASRKGGNQPQHF. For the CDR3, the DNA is TGTGCCAGCAGGAAAGGCGGCAATCAGCCCCAGCATTTT.

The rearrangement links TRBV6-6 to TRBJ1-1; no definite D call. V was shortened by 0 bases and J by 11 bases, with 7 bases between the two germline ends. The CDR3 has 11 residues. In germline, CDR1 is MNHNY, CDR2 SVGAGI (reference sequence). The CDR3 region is CASSYSMEAFF. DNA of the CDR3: TGTGCCAGCAGTTACTCGATGGAGGCTTTCTTT.

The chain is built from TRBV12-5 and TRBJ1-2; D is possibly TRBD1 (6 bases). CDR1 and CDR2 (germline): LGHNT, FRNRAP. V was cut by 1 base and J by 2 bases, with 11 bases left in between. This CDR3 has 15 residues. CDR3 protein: CASGLGMGQNYGYTF. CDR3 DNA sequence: TGTGCTAGTGGTTTGGGTATGGGACAAAACTATGGCTACACCTTC.

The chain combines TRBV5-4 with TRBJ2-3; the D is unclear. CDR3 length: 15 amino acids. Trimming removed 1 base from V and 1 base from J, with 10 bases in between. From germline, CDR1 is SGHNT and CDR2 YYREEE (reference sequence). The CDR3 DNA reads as TGTGCCAGCAGCTTGAGAAGCGTTGGCACAGATACGCAGTATTTT. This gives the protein CASSLRSVGTDTQYF. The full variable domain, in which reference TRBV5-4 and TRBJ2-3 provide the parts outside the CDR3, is ETGVTQSPTHLIKTRGQQVTLRCSSQSGHNTVSWYQQALGQGPQFIFQYYREEENGRGNFPPRFSGLQFPNYSSELNVNALELDDSALYLCASSLRSVGTDTQYFGPGTRLTVL.

The CDR3 sequence is CASSSGESQAFF. In DNA, the CDR3 is TGTGCCAGCAGTTCGGGAGAATCGCAAGCTTTCTTT. The V and J genes are TRBV28 and TRBJ1-1; D gene uncertain. Trimming took off 4 bases at V and 9 bases at J, with 12 bases between the two ends. The CDR3 loop spans 12 amino acids. Germline V gene lookup returns CDR1 MDHEN and CDR2 SYDVKM. The full variable domain, its missing parts supplied by reference TRBV28 and TRBJ1-1, is DVKVTQSSRYLVKRTGEKVFLECVQDMDHENMFWYRQDPGLGLRLIYFSYDVKMKEKGDIPEGYSVSREKKERFSLILESASTNQTSMYLCASSSGESQAFFGQGTRLTVV.

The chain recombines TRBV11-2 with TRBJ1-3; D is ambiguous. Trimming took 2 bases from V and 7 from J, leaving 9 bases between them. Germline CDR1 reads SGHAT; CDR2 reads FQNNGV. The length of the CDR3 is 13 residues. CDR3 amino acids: CASSLSTQNTIYF. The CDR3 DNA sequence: TGTGCCAGCAGCTTATCGACGCAGAACACCATATATTTT.

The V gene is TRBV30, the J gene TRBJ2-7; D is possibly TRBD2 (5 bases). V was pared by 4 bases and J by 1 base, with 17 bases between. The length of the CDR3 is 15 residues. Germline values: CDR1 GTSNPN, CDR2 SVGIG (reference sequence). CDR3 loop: CAWIHEGEQSYEQYV. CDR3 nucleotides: TGTGCCTGGATCCACGAGGGAGAACAGTCCTACGAGCAGTACGTC.

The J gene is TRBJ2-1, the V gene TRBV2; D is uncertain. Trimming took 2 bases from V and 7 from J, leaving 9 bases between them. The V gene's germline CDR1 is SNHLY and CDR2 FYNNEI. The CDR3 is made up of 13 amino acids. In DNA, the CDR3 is TGTGCCAGCAGTGAAATGGGGTCTAATGAGCAGTTCTTC. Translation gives CASSEMGSNEQFF.